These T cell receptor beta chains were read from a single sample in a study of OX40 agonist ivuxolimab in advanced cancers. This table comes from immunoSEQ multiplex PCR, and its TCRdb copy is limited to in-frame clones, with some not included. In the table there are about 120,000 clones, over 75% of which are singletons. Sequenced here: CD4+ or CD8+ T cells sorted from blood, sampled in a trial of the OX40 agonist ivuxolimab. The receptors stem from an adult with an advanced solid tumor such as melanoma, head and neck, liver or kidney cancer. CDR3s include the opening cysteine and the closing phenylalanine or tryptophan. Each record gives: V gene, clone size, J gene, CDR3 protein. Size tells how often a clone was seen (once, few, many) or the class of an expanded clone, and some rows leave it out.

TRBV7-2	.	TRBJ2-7	CASRTSGGSVGEQYF
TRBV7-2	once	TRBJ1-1	CASSFSGLTARTEAFF
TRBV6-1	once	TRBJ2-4	CASSADRWNIQYF
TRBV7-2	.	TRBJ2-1	CASSLARGGFSNEQFF
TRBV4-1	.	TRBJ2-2	CASSHQRMLGGPQTGELFF
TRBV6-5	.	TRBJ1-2	CASSDRDRGGYTF
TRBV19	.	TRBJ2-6	CASSSGTGANVLTF
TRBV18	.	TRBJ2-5	CASSPGAEQETQYF
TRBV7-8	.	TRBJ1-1	CASSLIPGKNTEAFF
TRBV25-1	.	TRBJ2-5	CASSASLAPETQYF
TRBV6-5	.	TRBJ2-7	CASGRTGFYEQYF
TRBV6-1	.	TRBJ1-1	CASSVGGANTEAFF
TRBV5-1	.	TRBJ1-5	CASSPDSSNQPQHF
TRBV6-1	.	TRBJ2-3	CASTQRDFTDTQYF
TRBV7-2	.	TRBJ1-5	CASSLGPLAGGYSNQPQHF
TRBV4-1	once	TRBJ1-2	CASSVTGRRANYGYTF
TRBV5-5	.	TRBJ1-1	CASSWGQGNTEAFF
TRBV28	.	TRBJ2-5	CASSYRTSGGKGQYF
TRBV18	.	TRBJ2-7	CASSPPSQGRSYEQYF
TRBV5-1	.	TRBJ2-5	CASSSEGTSGGETQYF
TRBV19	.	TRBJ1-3	CASCVTELGNTIYF
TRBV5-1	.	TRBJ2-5	CASSLGTGGPQETQYF
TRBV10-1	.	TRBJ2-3	CASSEGTDTQYF
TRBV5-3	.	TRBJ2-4	CARSLEERLLKDIQYF
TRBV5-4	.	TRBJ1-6	CASSLQGWNSPLHF
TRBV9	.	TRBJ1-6	CASSADRQDSPLHF
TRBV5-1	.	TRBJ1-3	CASSLGAGNTIYF
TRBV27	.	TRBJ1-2	CASREQGRDGYTF
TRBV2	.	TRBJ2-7	CASSEARSTREQYF
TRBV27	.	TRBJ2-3	CASSPKGNTDTQYF